These 18 T cell receptor beta chains originate from one sample sequenced in a study of blood T cell repertoires in COVID-19. The repertoire was sequenced with immunoSEQ multiplex PCR; TCRdb's copy has only in-frame clones and lacks some. The table lists about 220,000 clones, about 79% of them singletons. The sequencing sample was made of PBMCs or T cells enriched from blood (not recorded which). The receptors derive from a woman in her fifties or sixties who had recovered from COVID-19.

The chain is built from TRBV13 and TRBJ1-1, with D perhaps TRBD1 (5 bases). The germline CDR1 and CDR2 sequences are PRHDT and FYEKMQ (reference sequence). V was shortened by 9 bases and J by 4 bases, with 12 bases between the two germline ends. CDR3 length equals 12 residues. CDR3 sequence reads: CASRRGVTEAFF. The CDR3 coding sequence is TGTGCCAGTCGACGGGGGGTCACTGAAGCTTTCTTT.

The gene calls are TRBV19 and TRBJ1-2; D might be TRBD1 (5 bases). V was shortened by 5 bases and J by 4 bases, with 14 bases between the two germline ends. The CDR3 has 14 residues. The germline V gene encodes CDR1 LNHDA and CDR2 SQIVND (reference sequence). The CDR3 DNA reads as TGTGCCAGTAGTTTCCCGGGGGAGTTCTATGGCTACACCTTC. Its protein is CASSFPGEFYGYTF.

This clone was seen just once. For the CDR3, the DNA is TGTGCCAGCAGTCGCGGGACAGCGAACACTGAAGCTTTCTTT. This translates into CASSRGTANTEAFF. The chain recombines TRBV6-5 with TRBJ1-1; TRBD1 aligns across 7 bases. J lost 1 base, V lost 5 bases, and 4 bases had no gene match. The CDR3 has 14 amino acids. Germline assignment: CDR1 MNHEY and CDR2 SVGAGI.

This chain links TRBV19 with TRBJ2-3; TRBD1 matches 10 bases. V was pared by 4 bases and J by 7 bases, with 17 bases of the junction left unmatched. This CDR3 spans 18 amino acids. The germline CDR1 and CDR2 sequences are LNHDA and SQIVND (reference sequence). The CDR3 DNA sequence: TGTGCCAGTAGTACCCAGGGCCCCTTGACAGGGGGCAGGTATACGCAGTATTTT. Its protein product is CASSTQGPLTGGRYTQYF. The full variable domain, rest sourced from reference TRBV19 and TRBJ2-3, is DGGITQSPKYLFRKEGQNVTLSCEQNLNHDAMYWYRQDPGQGLRLIYYSQIVNDFQKGDIAEGYSVSREKKESFPLTVTSAQKNPTAFYLCASSTQGPLTGGRYTQYFGPGTRLTVL.

The J gene is TRBJ2-1, the V gene TRBV29-1; no clear D. V lost 1 base and J 0 bases, leaving 7 bases between the germline ends. From germline, CDR1 is SQVTM and CDR2 ANQGSEA. This CDR3 is built from 14 residues. CDR3 sequence reads: CSVEVSGSYNEQFF. CDR3 in DNA: TGCAGCGTTGAAGTATCGGGCTCCTACAATGAGCAGTTCTTC.

This clone is a singleton in its sample. The V gene is TRBV6-5, the J gene TRBJ1-3, with D uncertain. Trimming took 6 bases from V and 0 from J, leaving 12 bases between them. From germline, CDR1 is MNHEY and CDR2 SVGAGI. The CDR3 runs 15 residues. The DNA for the CDR3 is TGTGCCAGCAGGGACTTGTCCGTCTCTGGAAACACCATATATTTT. Translation gives CASRDLSVSGNTIYF.

The chain carries TRBV29-1 and TRBJ1-2; 7 positions agree with TRBD1. Germline assignment: CDR1 SQVTM and CDR2 ANQGSEA. Trimming cost V 4 bases and J 8 bases; bases outside gene matches: 10. The CDR3 spans 13 residues. CDR3 loop: CSVGTTDRRGYTF. Written as DNA, the CDR3 is TGCAGCGTTGGGACCACGGACAGGAGAGGCTACACCTTC.

The rearrangement joins TRBV19 to TRBJ2-1, with 15 nucleotides matching TRBD2. CDR3 size: 14 residues. From germline, CDR1 is LNHDA and CDR2 SQIVND (reference sequence). Trimming cost V 10 bases and J 7 bases; bases outside gene matches: 5. This CDR3 reads CATSGLAGGNEQFF. The CDR3 DNA is TGTGCCACCTCGGGACTAGCGGGAGGTAATGAGCAGTTCTTC.

The genes are TRBV6-5 and TRBJ2-3; 12 bases fit TRBD2. In germline, CDR1 is MNHEY, CDR2 SVGAGI. CDR3 length: 14 residues. J was trimmed by 10 bases and V by 9 bases; bases with no gene match: 11. DNA for the CDR3: TGTGCCAGTCGAACTAGCGGGGGGACCCAGGCGCAGTATTTT. Its protein is CASRTSGGTQAQYF.

This clone occurred once. The rearrangement links TRBV6-5 to TRBJ2-3; a possible D gene is TRBD1 (5 bases). Germline V gives CDR1 MNHEY, CDR2 SVGAGI. The V end lost 2 bases, the J end lost 0 bases, and 9 bases lay between the germline ends. This CDR3 region has 15 residues. The CDR3 nucleotides are TGTGCCAGCAGTTACGACAGACTTAGCACAGATACGCAGTATTTT. Encoded protein: CASSYDRLSTDTQYF.

This rearrangement joins TRBV2 to TRBJ2-7; D gene unclear. Germline CDR1 SNHLY, CDR2 FYNNEI. The CDR3 loop spans 14 amino acids. Between the trimmed V and J ends, which lost 6 bases and 4 bases, there was a span of 16 bases. The DNA of the CDR3 is TGTGCCAGCAGGGGCAGCCTATCTAAGTACGAGCAGTACTTC. This codes for CASRGSLSKYEQYF.

In this sample, this clone turned up once. The V call is TRBV11-2, the J call TRBJ2-1; D remains ambiguous. Looked up from germline, CDR1 is SGHAT and CDR2 is FQNNGV. The CDR3 consists of 15 residues. V lost 3 bases and J 6 bases, leaving 15 bases between the germline ends. The CDR3 coding sequence is TGTGCCAGCAGCTTTGACCGAACGACGGGCAATGAGCAGTTCTTC. Translation: CASSFDRTTGNEQFF.

The chain combines TRBV19 with TRBJ1-2; 7 bases line up with TRBD1. V trimming: 4 bases; J trimming: 2 bases; junction bases outside the gene matches: 1. The germline V gene encodes CDR1 LNHDA and CDR2 SQIVND (reference sequence). This CDR3 is 13 amino acids long. In DNA form, the CDR3 reads TGTGCCAGTAGTACGGGACAGAACTATGGCTACACCTTC. Protein sequence: CASSTGQNYGYTF.

This clone was recorded a few times. The chain has TRBV9 and TRBJ2-2, with 10 bases lining up with TRBD2. Germline assignment: CDR1 SGDLS and CDR2 YYNGEE. V shed 0 bases and J 6 bases; nucleotides not matched to a gene: 11. CDR3 length: 18 residues. DNA for the CDR3: TGTGCCAGCAGCGTAGATCTGGGTGGTAGCGGGGGGTCCGGGGAGCTGTTTTTT. Amino acids: CASSVDLGGSGGSGELFF.

This chain uses TRBV19 with TRBJ2-1, with a weak D call TRBD2 (6 bases). The CDR3 is made up of 19 amino acids. With 6 bases removed from V and 8 bases from J, the gap between germline ends came to 32 bases. Per the germline V gene, CDR1 is LNHDA and CDR2 is SQIVND (reference sequence). CDR3 DNA sequence: TGTGCCAGTAGCTCATTCTTCTGGAGAATAGCGGAGCGACAAGATGAGCAGTTCTTC. Translating it yields CASSSFFWRIAERQDEQFF.

The chain links TRBV10-1 to TRBJ1-3; D gene ambiguous. The CDR3 is 12 amino acids. Germline CDR1 WNHNN, CDR2 SYGVQD (reference sequence). The ends were cut back, 6 bases at V and 2 bases at J, with 5 bases in the middle. The CDR3 reads CASRGAGNTIYF. In nucleotides, the CDR3 is TGCGCCAGCAGGGGAGCTGGAAACACCATATATTTT.

This clone has more than one count but fewer than ten. This chain uses TRBV29-1 with TRBJ1-2, with TRBD1 as a possible D gene (6 bases). The CDR3 runs to 12 residues. The V gene's germline CDR1 is SQVTM and CDR2 ANQGSEA. Deletions cut 7 bases from V and 4 bases from J, with 13 bases between. DNA for the CDR3: TGCAGCGGTCTGGACAGCAGCTATGGCTACACCTTC. It yields the protein CSGLDSSYGYTF.

This chain links TRBV12-3 or TRBV12-4 with TRBJ2-2, with D hard to call. This CDR3 comprises 11 residues. The V gene lost 3 bases and the J gene lost 7 bases, with 3 bases spanning the gap. This CDR3 is CASSFVGELFF. In nucleotides, the CDR3 is TGTGCCAGCAGTTTCGTCGGGGAGCTGTTTTTT.